These 14 T cell receptor beta chains share one sample of origin, sequenced in a study of cytomegalovirus exposure and HLA in healthy donors. This PCR relied on a set of 60 Vbeta primers and 13 Jbeta primers. Assay used: immunoSEQ multiplex PCR; TCRdb lists only in-frame clones, some missing. The sample consists of roughly 160,000 clones, 81% of them appearing once. Sequencing used PBMCs. These receptors were obtained from a woman aged 45-59 years in good health and CMV-seronegative.

The rearrangement uses TRBV28 and TRBJ2-4; 7 bases map to TRBD2. This CDR3 region has 19 residues. V lost 5 bases and J lost 0; bases outside the gene matches: 16. Per the germline V gene, CDR1 is MDHEN and CDR2 is SYDVKM. The CDR3: CASSPLSGPLQIAKNIQYF. The CDR3, as DNA: TGTGCCAGCAGTCCGCTTAGCGGGCCTCTTCAGATAGCCAAAAACATTCAGTACTTC.

The chain is built from TRBV7-9 and TRBJ2-1; 11 positions match TRBD1. This CDR3 is built from 15 residues. After removal of 3 bases from V and 5 bases from J, the junction contained 3 bases not matched to a gene. The germline V gene has CDR1 SEHNR and CDR2 FQNEAQ (reference sequence). The CDR3 here is CASSLGQGVNNEQFF. CDR3 in DNA: TGTGCCAGCAGCTTGGGACAGGGGGTCAACAATGAGCAGTTCTTC.

This sequence joins TRBV5-6 and TRBJ2-7; TRBD2 is a possible D gene (7 bases). Germline loops: CDR1 SGHDT, CDR2 YYEEEE. V lost 1 base and J lost 6, with 20 bases in between. CDR3 length equals 16 residues. CDR3 in amino acids: CASSLSGGTPPVEQYF. The CDR3 DNA follows: TGTGCCAGCAGCTTGTCGGGGGGCACGCCCCCGGTCGAGCAGTACTTC. Drawing the rest from reference TRBV5-6 and TRBJ2-7, the complete variable domain is DAGVTQSPTHLIKTRGQQVTLRCSPKSGHDTVSWYQQALGQGPQFIFQYYEEEERQRGNFPDRFSGHQFPNYSSELNVNALLLGDSALYLCASSLSGGTPPVEQYFGPGTRLTVT.

The V and J genes are TRBV12-5 and TRBJ2-2, with TRBD2 identical over 7 bases. This CDR3 region has 17 residues. Germline V CDR1 and CDR2: LGHNT, FRNRAP. J lost 3 bases, V lost 0 bases, and 7 bases had no gene match. This chain's CDR3 is CASGLVLTGRDTGELFF. CDR3 DNA sequence: TGTGCTAGTGGTTTGGTACTTACGGGGAGGGACACCGGGGAGCTGTTTTTT.

The chain joins TRBV10-3 to TRBJ1-2; 9 bases line up with TRBD1. Germline lookup yields CDR1 ENHRY and CDR2 SYGVKD. There are 17 residues in the CDR3. Trimming cost V 10 bases and J 2 bases; bases outside gene matches: 17. The CDR3 coding sequence is TGTGCCACCGCCCCGGGACAGGGTCGAAGTTTAAACTATGGCTACACCTTC. As protein: CATAPGQGRSLNYGYTF.

The V gene is TRBV18, the J gene TRBJ1-2, with 8 bases aligning to TRBD1. Trimming at V came to 2 bases and at J to 8 bases, leaving 4 bases not matched to a gene. This CDR3 spans 13 amino acids. Germline V gene data show CDR1 as KGHSH and CDR2 as LQKENI. CDR3 amino acids: CASSPGQGGGYTF. The CDR3 coding sequence is TGTGCCAGCTCACCAGGACAGGGCGGAGGCTACACCTTC.

The rearrangement uses TRBV29-1 and TRBJ1-1, with D possibly TRBD1 on 6 matching bases. The CDR3 contains 13 residues. Germline V lookup: CDR1 SQVTM, CDR2 ANQGSEA. V dropped 5 bases and J dropped 0 bases, with 10 bases sitting between them. As DNA, the CDR3 is TGCAGCGTTCCGGGACACATGAACACTGAAGCTTTCTTT. Amino acids: CSVPGHMNTEAFF.

V and J are TRBV29-1 and TRBJ2-1; possibly TRBD2 for D (5 bases). Germline CDR1 and CDR2: SQVTM and ANQGSEA. The CDR3 is made up of 15 amino acids. V dropped 0 bases and J dropped 2 bases, with 11 bases sitting between them. The DNA of the CDR3 is TGCAGCGTTGAAGAAAGGACTTTTACCTACAATGAGCAGTTCTTC. Amino acid sequence: CSVEERTFTYNEQFF.

The chain links TRBV6-5 to TRBJ1-6, with TRBD1 matching 7 bases. Germline loops: CDR1 MNHEY, CDR2 SVGAGI. The CDR3 totals 14 residues. Unmatched junction bases numbered 7, after V lost 6 bases and J lost 8 bases. The CDR3 DNA sequence: TGTGCCAGCAGAAGGGACAGCAAATATTCACCCCTCCACTTT. Translating gives CASRRDSKYSPLHF.

The chain has TRBV20-1 and TRBJ1-1; D is undetermined. Per germline, CDR1 DFQATT and CDR2 SNEGSKA (reference sequence). This CDR3 is built from 11 residues. Trimming cost V 6 bases and J 11 bases, with 16 bases left between them. The CDR3 loop is CSALEAPMAFF. CDR3 DNA sequence: TGCAGTGCCCTAGAGGCCCCCATGGCTTTCTTT.

This sequence joins TRBV9 and TRBJ2-1; a possible D gene is TRBD1 (6 bases). Per germline, CDR1 SGDLS and CDR2 YYNGEE. This CDR3 has 16 amino acids. Trimming pared 3 bases from V and 0 bases from J, leaving 13 bases between. Written as DNA, the CDR3 is TGTGCCAGCAGCGCCCGAGGGGGTAGCTCCTACAATGAGCAGTTCTTC. Translating gives CASSARGGSSYNEQFF.

This clone was found a few times. The chain links TRBV5-4 to TRBJ2-7; 7 bases are shared with TRBD1. V shed 5 bases, J shed 3 bases, and the junction held 5 bases outside the gene matches. Germline V gives CDR1 SGHNT, CDR2 YYREEE (reference sequence). This CDR3 is built from 13 residues. CDR3 loop: CASRRQGNYEQYF. In DNA form, the CDR3 reads TGTGCCAGCAGGCGACAGGGAAACTACGAGCAGTACTTC.

This chain uses TRBV7-2 with TRBJ2-5; TRBD2 matches 12 bases. Germline CDR1 reads SGHTA; CDR2 reads FQGNSA. V dropped 5 bases and J dropped 5; count of bases not matched to a gene: 9. CDR3 length: 16 residues. Here the CDR3 DNA reads TGTGCCAGCAGCCACCCGACTAGCGGGAGTATGGAGACCCAGTACTTC. It encodes CASSHPTSGSMETQYF.

The V gene is TRBV28, the J gene TRBJ2-7, with 9 nucleotides matching TRBD2. V lost 2 bases, J lost 4 bases, and 6 bases stayed unmatched. This CDR3 is built from 15 residues. Germline V gene data show CDR1 as MDHEN and CDR2 as SYDVKM. The CDR3 region is CASSLPLAGPYEQYF. For the CDR3, the DNA is TGTGCCAGCAGTTTACCGCTAGCGGGACCTTACGAGCAGTACTTC. Full variable domain (outside the CDR3, taken from reference TRBV28 and TRBJ2-7): DVKVTQSSRYLVKRTGEKVFLECVQDMDHENMFWYRQDPGLGLRLIYFSYDVKMKEKGDIPEGYSVSREKKERFSLILESASTNQTSMYLCASSLPLAGPYEQYFGPGTRLTVT.